The 29 T cell receptor beta chains below all came from one sample that was sequenced in a study of blood T cell repertoires in COVID-19. The protocol was immunoSEQ multiplex PCR, while the TCRdb copy is restricted to in-frame clones and leaves out a portion. This repertoire shows 110,000 or so clones, approximately 84% found once; its top ten account for about 8.1%. Material for sequencing was peripheral blood. These TCRs come from a woman between 40 and 55 years old with acute or convalescent COVID-19.

A remark on this clone: At the DNA level, this CDR3 is encoded by other sequences in the same sample as well. The chain employs TRBV30 and TRBJ2-1; D is uncertain. The length of the CDR3 is 11 residues. Germline CDR1 GTSNPN, CDR2 SVGIG (reference sequence). V gave up 2 bases and J gave up 6 bases, with 5 bases separating them. DNA of the CDR3: TGTGCCTGGAGTCCTTCCAATGAGCAGTTCTTC. It translates to CAWSPSNEQFF. Full variable domain (remainder filled in from reference TRBV30 and TRBJ2-1): SQTIHQWPATLVQPVGSPLSLECTVEGTSNPNLYWYRQAAGRGLQLLFYSVGIGQISSEVPQNLSASRPQDRQFILSSKKLLLSDSGFYLCAWSPSNEQFFGPGTRLTVL.

This clone has a single count. This rearrangement joins TRBV20-1 to TRBJ2-7, with TRBD2 matching over 11 bases. With V trimmed by 3 bases and J by 6 bases, 10 bases remained unmatched. Germline V CDR1 and CDR2: DFQATT, SNEGSKA (reference sequence). The CDR3 consists of 15 residues. The CDR3 spells CSASVTGTSGSEQYF. CDR3 coding DNA: TGCAGTGCTAGTGTCACCGGGACTAGCGGAAGCGAGCAGTACTTC.

The chain combines TRBV27 with TRBJ2-7, with a tentative D call TRBD2 (5 bases). Germline CDR1 and CDR2: MNHEY and SMNVEV (reference sequence). V was cut by 3 bases and J by 2 bases, with 8 bases left in between. This CDR3 spans 13 amino acids. The CDR3 loop is CASSFGVTYEQYF. In DNA form, the CDR3 reads TGTGCCAGCAGTTTCGGGGTTACCTACGAGCAGTACTTC.

The genes are TRBV28 and TRBJ1-5; no clear D. Germline values: CDR1 MDHEN, CDR2 SYDVKM. This CDR3 comprises 12 residues. V was shortened by 6 bases and J by 0 bases, with 3 bases between the two germline ends. The CDR3 region has the DNA TGTGCCAGCAGATATAGCAATCAGCCCCAGCATTTT. Amino acids: CASRYSNQPQHF.

V and J are TRBV15 and TRBJ1-5; no definite D call. V dropped 0 bases and J dropped 2 bases, with 5 bases sitting between them. This CDR3 is built from 14 residues. The germline CDR1 and CDR2 sequences are LNHNV and YYDKDF (reference sequence). The CDR3 coding sequence is TGTGCCACCAGCAGAGATATAGGCAATCAGCCCCAGCATTTT. This sequence encodes CATSRDIGNQPQHF.

Only one count was recorded for this clone. This chain connects TRBV6-5 to TRBJ1-5; 7 nucleotides match TRBD1. The CDR3 has 15 amino acids. V lost 5 bases to trimming and J lost 3 bases; unmatched junction nucleotides: 7. Germline V gives CDR1 MNHEY, CDR2 SVGAGI. The CDR3 here is CASSRQGKNNQPQHF. In DNA, the CDR3 is TGTGCCAGCAGTCGACAGGGAAAGAACAATCAGCCCCAGCATTTT.

This clone showed up just once. The genes are TRBV7-9 and TRBJ1-1; no definite D call. CDR3 length: 15 residues. Trimming took off 2 bases at V and 1 base at J, with 11 bases between the two ends. Germline V gene sequence: CDR1 SEHNR, CDR2 FQNEAQ (reference sequence). The CDR3 DNA follows: TGTGCCAGCAGCTTAATGCCGAATAGGAACACTGAAGCTTTCTTT. It yields the protein CASSLMPNRNTEAFF.

The chain links TRBV5-1 to TRBJ1-2, with 10 bases identical to TRBD1. Germline V CDR1 and CDR2: SGHRS, YFSETQ. The CDR3 is 14 amino acids. The ends lost 4 bases at V and 7 bases at J; junction bases unmatched: 7. The CDR3 is CASSGGQGGFGYTF. The CDR3 DNA reads as TGCGCCAGCAGCGGAGGACAGGGGGGTTTTGGCTACACCTTC.

In this sample, this clone turned up once. V is TRBV5-1 and J is TRBJ2-7; TRBD1 might be the D (6 bases). This CDR3 has 17 amino acids. CDR1 and CDR2 from the germline V gene are SGHRS and YFSETQ. The ends were cut back, 4 bases at V and 3 bases at J, with 23 bases in the middle. CDR3 DNA: TGCGCCAGCAGCCCGAGTCGGACAGACCTGAGCCTCTACGAGCAGTACTTC. Amino acids: CASSPSRTDLSLYEQYF.

J is TRBJ1-2 and V is TRBV18; 7 bases match TRBD1. V was pared by 5 bases and J by 7 bases, with 16 bases of the junction left unmatched. Looked up from germline, CDR1 is KGHSH and CDR2 is LQKENI. The CDR3 covers 16 residues. This CDR3 is CASSKPVQAGGGGYTF. As DNA, the CDR3 is TGTGCCAGCTCAAAACCGGTCCAGGCAGGGGGAGGTGGCTACACCTTC.

This clone was seen a handful of times. CDR3 residues: CASSPTRGANTGELFF. The CDR3 region has the DNA TGCGCCAGCAGCCCTACGCGGGGAGCGAACACCGGGGAGCTGTTTTTT. The chain recombines TRBV4-1 with TRBJ2-2, with a tentative D call TRBD2 (6 bases). V gave up 4 bases and J gave up 0 bases, with 12 bases separating them. CDR1 and CDR2 (germline): MGHRA, YSYEKL. The CDR3 extends over 16 amino acids.

This chain joins TRBV6-5 and TRBJ2-3; D is unresolved. This CDR3 comprises 13 residues. In germline, CDR1 is MNHEY, CDR2 SVGAGI. The V end was cut by 7 bases, the J end by 1 base, with 9 bases between. The DNA for the CDR3 is TGTGCCAGCACTGGGCGCGGCACAGATACGCAGTATTTT. Protein product: CASTGRGTDTQYF.

This rearrangement joins TRBV7-9 to TRBJ1-2; D is unresolved. Trimming pared 5 bases from V and 3 bases from J, leaving 16 bases between. This CDR3 has 15 amino acids. Germline CDR1 is SEHNR and CDR2 is FQNEAQ (reference sequence). The CDR3 loop reads CASSRPPGDYYGYTF. CDR3 coding DNA: TGTGCCAGCAGCCGACCCCCGGGAGACTACTATGGCTACACCTTC.

CDR3 nucleotide sequence: TGTGCCTGGAGGGGTAGGGGACAGGGGACCTTTTCTGGAAACACCATATATTTT. Translating gives CAWRGRGQGTFSGNTIYF. The chain combines TRBV30 with TRBJ1-3; 10 positions match TRBD1. The CDR3 covers 18 residues. Germline V CDR1 and CDR2: GTSNPN, SVGIG (reference sequence). J was trimmed by 1 base and V by 3 bases; bases with no gene match: 12. Combining the CDR3 with reference TRBV30 and TRBJ1-3 gives the whole variable domain SQTIHQWPATLVQPVGSPLSLECTVEGTSNPNLYWYRQAAGRGLQLLFYSVGIGQISSEVPQNLSASRPQDRQFILSSKKLLLSDSGFYLCAWRGRGQGTFSGNTIYFGEGSWLTVV.

The J gene is TRBJ2-3, the V gene TRBV18, with 11 bases that match TRBD2. The germline gives CDR1 KGHSH, CDR2 LQKENI. CDR3 length: 16 amino acids. J gave up 1 base and V 2 bases, and 2 bases lay outside the gene matches. The CDR3 DNA follows: TGTGCCAGCTCACCAGTACTAGCGGGGGGCACAGATACGCAGTATTTT. It codes for CASSPVLAGGTDTQYF.

This chain uses TRBV5-4 with TRBJ2-3; 9 nucleotides agree with TRBD2. With 0 bases clipped from V and 3 bases from J, the junction kept 2 bases outside the gene matches. The CDR3 contains 15 residues. Per germline, CDR1 SGHNT and CDR2 YYREEE (reference sequence). CDR3 nucleotide sequence: TGTGCCAGCAGCTTGGATGCGGGGGGGACAGATACGCAGTATTTT. Encoded protein: CASSLDAGGTDTQYF.

The rearrangement joins TRBV2 to TRBJ1-1, with 9 bases identical to TRBD1. The length of the CDR3 is 15 residues. CDR1 is SNHLY and CDR2 is FYNNEI in the germline V gene. Losses at the gene ends were 4 bases for V and 6 bases for J; bases not matched to a gene: 9. For the CDR3, the DNA is TGTGCCAGCAGTGGCGGCGGACAGGGGCTCGCTGAAGCTTTCTTT. The encoded protein is CASSGGGQGLAEAFF.

The CDR3 DNA reads TGTGCCAGCAGCTTAGCGCTAGGACAGGGGGCTTGGACTGAAGCTTTCTTT. Translating it yields CASSLALGQGAWTEAFF. This chain joins TRBV7-9 and TRBJ1-1, with 11 bases identical to TRBD1. Trimming at V came to 0 bases and at J to 5 bases, leaving 8 bases not matched to a gene. The CDR3 spans 17 residues. Germline V CDR1 and CDR2: SEHNR, FQNEAQ (reference sequence).

V usage is TRBV9 and J usage is TRBJ1-1; 10 nucleotides agree with TRBD1. Germline CDR1 and CDR2: SGDLS and YYNGEE. Losses at the gene ends were 0 bases for V and 10 bases for J; bases not matched to a gene: 6. The CDR3 has 14 amino acids. CDR3 in DNA: TGTGCCAGCAGCGTAGGAGACAGGGGGCGGGTAGCTTTCTTT. Protein: CASSVGDRGRVAFF.

The rearrangement joins TRBV3-1 (or the pseudogene TRBV3-2) to TRBJ2-1, with a weak D call TRBD1 (6 bases). CDR3 length: 15 amino acids. Germline CDR1 LGHDT, CDR2 YNNKEL (reference sequence). V was cut by 0 bases and J by 5 bases, with 11 bases left in between. CDR3 region: CASSQDGRGHNEQFF. The CDR3 DNA reads as TGTGCCAGCAGCCAAGACGGCAGGGGCCACAATGAGCAGTTCTTC.

This clone was counted only a few times. J is TRBJ1-6 and V is TRBV5-1, with D maybe TRBD1 (6 bases). Germline CDR1 is SGHRS and CDR2 is YFSETQ. V was shortened by 5 bases and J by 7 bases, with 16 bases between the two germline ends. This CDR3 spans 15 amino acids. In DNA form, the CDR3 reads TGCGCCAGCAGAGGGGGGGTCTCGTTCAATTCACCCCTCCACTTT. It specifies CASRGGVSFNSPLHF. Complete variable domain (other parts from reference TRBV5-1 and TRBJ1-6): KAGVTQTPRYLIKTRGQQVTLSCSPISGHRSVSWYQQTPGQGLQFLFEYFSETQRNKGNFPGRFSGRQFSNSRSEMNVSTLELGDSALYLCASRGGVSFNSPLHFGNGTRLTVT.

V is TRBV18 and J is TRBJ1-1, with D possibly being TRBD1 (6 bases). Germline-derived CDR1 and CDR2 are KGHSH and LQKENI. This CDR3 spans 14 amino acids. Trimming took 1 base from V and 5 from J, leaving 11 bases between them. The CDR3 DNA sequence: TGTGCCAGCTCACCACGGGGGCCCGGGACTGAAGCTTTCTTT. It is translated as CASSPRGPGTEAFF.

The V and J genes are TRBV21-1 and TRBJ1-2. TRBV21-1 is an annotated pseudogene. This CDR3 contains 14 residues. CDR3 protein: CASSKQGEVNGYTF. The CDR3 DNA reads TGTGCCAGCAGCAAACAAGGGGAGGTTAATGGCTACACCTTC.

This clone was counted a single time. The genes are TRBV30 and TRBJ1-2, with a weak D call TRBD1 (5 bases). This CDR3 has 12 residues. CDR1 GTSNPN and CDR2 SVGIG come from the germline V gene (reference sequence). V shed 0 bases and J shed 6 bases, with 8 bases lying between them. CDR3 in DNA: TGTGCCTGGAGTGTAACGGGGGATGGCTACACCTTC. Its translation: CAWSVTGDGYTF.

V usage is TRBV7-8 and J usage is TRBJ1-2; TRBD1 matches 7 bases. Trimming took 1 base from V and 4 from J; bases not matched to a gene: 6. CDR3 length: 15 amino acids. CDR1 is SGHVS and CDR2 is FQNEAQ in the germline V gene. Here the CDR3 DNA reads TGTGCCAGCAGCTTAGGAGGACAGGCTCTCTATGGCTACACCTTC. Its protein product is CASSLGGQALYGYTF.

The chain is built from TRBV5-1 and TRBJ1-1; 10 bases match TRBD1. V shed 2 bases, J shed 5 bases, and the junction held 6 bases outside the gene matches. The V gene's germline CDR1 is SGHRS and CDR2 YFSETQ. This CDR3 has 15 residues. CDR3 sequence: CASSFHDRGQTEAFF. The CDR3 coding sequence is TGCGCCAGCAGCTTTCACGACAGGGGGCAGACTGAAGCTTTCTTT.

The rearrangement joins TRBV5-1 to TRBJ2-5; tentative D call: TRBD1 (6 bases). This CDR3 has 14 residues. Looked up from germline, CDR1 is SGHRS and CDR2 is YFSETQ. V lost 1 base, J lost 5 bases, and 12 bases lay in between. The CDR3 here is CASSLRGGSETQYF. DNA of the CDR3: TGCGCCAGCAGCTTGAGAGGGGGTTCGGAGACCCAGTACTTC.

The chain joins TRBV7-2 to TRBJ1-6; D remains ambiguous. V was clipped by 2 bases and J by 7 bases, with 12 bases between them. Germline V gives CDR1 SGHTA, CDR2 FQGNSA. This CDR3 has 15 amino acids. The CDR3 DNA reads TGTGCCAGCAGCTTAACCCGGGCGGGCAATTCACCCCTCCACTTT. Translating it yields CASSLTRAGNSPLHF.

This chain links TRBV9 with TRBJ2-7, with TRBD2 matching over 10 bases. CDR1 and CDR2 (germline): SGDLS, YYNGEE. The CDR3 is 14 amino acids. Losses at the gene ends were 0 bases for V and 7 bases for J; bases not matched to a gene: 4. The CDR3 nucleotides read TGTGCCAGCAGCGTAGCCAGCGGGGGGGCTGAGCAGTACTTC. Encoded protein: CASSVASGGAEQYF.